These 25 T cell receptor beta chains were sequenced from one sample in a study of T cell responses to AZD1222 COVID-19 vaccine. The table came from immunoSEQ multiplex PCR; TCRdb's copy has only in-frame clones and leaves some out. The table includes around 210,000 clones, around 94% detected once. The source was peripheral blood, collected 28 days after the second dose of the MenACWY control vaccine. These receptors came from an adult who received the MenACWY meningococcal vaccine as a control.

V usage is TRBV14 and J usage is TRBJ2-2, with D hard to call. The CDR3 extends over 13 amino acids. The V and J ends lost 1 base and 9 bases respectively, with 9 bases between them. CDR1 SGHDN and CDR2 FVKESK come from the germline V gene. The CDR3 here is CASSQGNGRELFF. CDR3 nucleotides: TGTGCCAGCAGCCAAGGGAATGGCAGGGAGCTGTTTTTT.

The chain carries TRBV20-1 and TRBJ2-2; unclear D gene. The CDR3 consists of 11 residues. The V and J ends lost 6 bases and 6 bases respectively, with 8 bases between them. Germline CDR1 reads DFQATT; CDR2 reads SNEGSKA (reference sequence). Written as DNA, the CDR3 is TGCAGTGCGTTGGAGTCCGGGGAGCTGTTTTTT. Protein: CSALESGELFF.

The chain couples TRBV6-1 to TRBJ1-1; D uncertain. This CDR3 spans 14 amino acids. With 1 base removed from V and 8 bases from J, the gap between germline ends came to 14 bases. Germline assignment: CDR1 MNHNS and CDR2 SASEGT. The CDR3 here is CASSEDGESAEAFF. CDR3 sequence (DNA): TGTGCCAGCAGTGAAGACGGAGAGTCCGCGGAAGCTTTCTTT.

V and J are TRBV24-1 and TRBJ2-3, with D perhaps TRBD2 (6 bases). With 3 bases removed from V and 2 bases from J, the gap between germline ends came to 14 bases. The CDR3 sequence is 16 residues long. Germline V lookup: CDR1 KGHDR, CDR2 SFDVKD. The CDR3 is CATSDLRDFITDTQYF. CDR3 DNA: TGTGCCACCAGTGATCTCCGGGACTTCATCACAGATACGCAGTATTTT.

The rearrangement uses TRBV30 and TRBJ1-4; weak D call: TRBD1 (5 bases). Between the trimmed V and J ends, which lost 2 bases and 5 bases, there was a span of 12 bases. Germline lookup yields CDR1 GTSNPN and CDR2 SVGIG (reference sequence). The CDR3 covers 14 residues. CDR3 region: CAWSPGQGNEKLFF. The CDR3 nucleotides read TGTGCCTGGAGTCCAGGCCAGGGAAATGAAAAACTGTTTTTT.

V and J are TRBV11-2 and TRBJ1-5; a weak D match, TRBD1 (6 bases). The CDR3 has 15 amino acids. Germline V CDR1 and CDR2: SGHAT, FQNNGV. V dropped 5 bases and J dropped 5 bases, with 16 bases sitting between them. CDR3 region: CASSHGDRPDQPQHF. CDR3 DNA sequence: TGTGCCAGCAGCCATGGCGACAGGCCGGATCAGCCCCAGCATTTT.

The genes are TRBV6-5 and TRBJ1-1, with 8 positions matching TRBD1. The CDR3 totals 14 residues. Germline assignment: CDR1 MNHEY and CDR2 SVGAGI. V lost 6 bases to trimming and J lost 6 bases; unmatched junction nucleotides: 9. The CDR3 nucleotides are TGTGCCAGCAGCCGGACAGGGCGGATTGCTGAAGCTTTCTTT. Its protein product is CASSRTGRIAEAFF.

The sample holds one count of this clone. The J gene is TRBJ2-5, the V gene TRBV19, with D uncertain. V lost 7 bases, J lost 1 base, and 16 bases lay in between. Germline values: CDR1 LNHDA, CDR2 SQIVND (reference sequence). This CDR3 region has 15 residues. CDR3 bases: TGTGCCAGTAAAACGCACCCCGGTTCCCAAGAGACCCAGTACTTC. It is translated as CASKTHPGSQETQYF.

The CDR3 reads CASSLEAGNQETQYF. The CDR3 region has the DNA TGTGCCAGCAGCTTGGAAGCGGGGAACCAAGAGACCCAGTACTTC. This chain uses TRBV5-4 with TRBJ2-5, with 7 bases identical to TRBD2. The CDR3 runs 15 residues. J gave up 0 bases and V 0 bases, and 2 bases lay outside the gene matches. Germline V gene data show CDR1 as SGHNT and CDR2 as YYREEE (reference sequence).

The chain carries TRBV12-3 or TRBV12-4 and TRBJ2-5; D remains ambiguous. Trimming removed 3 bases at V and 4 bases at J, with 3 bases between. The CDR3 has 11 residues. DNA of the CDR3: TGTGCCAGCAGTTTTGGAGAGACCCAGTACTTC. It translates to CASSFGETQYF.

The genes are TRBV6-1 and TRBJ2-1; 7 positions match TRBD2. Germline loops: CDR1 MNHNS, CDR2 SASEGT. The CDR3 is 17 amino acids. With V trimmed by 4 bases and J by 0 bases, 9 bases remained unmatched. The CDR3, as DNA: TGTGCCAGCAGTGTCATAGCGGGTACGAGCTCCTACAATGAGCAGTTCTTC. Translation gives CASSVIAGTSSYNEQFF.

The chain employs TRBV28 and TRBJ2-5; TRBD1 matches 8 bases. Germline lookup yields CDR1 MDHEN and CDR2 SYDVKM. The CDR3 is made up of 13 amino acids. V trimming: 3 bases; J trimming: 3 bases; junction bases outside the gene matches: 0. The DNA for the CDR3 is TGTGCCAGCAGTTTGGACAGGGAAGAGACCCAGTACTTC. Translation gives CASSLDREETQYF.

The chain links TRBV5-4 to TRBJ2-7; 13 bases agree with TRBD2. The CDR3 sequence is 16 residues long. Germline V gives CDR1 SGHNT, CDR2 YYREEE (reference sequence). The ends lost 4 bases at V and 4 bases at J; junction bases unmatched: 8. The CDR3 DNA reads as TGTGCCAGCAGCCCTTCGGGACTAGCGGGATTGTACGAGCAGTACTTC. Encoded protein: CASSPSGLAGLYEQYF.

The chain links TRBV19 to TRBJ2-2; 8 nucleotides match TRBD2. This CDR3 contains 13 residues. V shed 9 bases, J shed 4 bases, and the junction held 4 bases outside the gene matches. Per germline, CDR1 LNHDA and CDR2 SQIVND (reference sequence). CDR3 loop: CASGGAGTGELFF. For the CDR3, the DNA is TGTGCCAGCGGGGGGGCGGGCACCGGGGAGCTGTTTTTT.

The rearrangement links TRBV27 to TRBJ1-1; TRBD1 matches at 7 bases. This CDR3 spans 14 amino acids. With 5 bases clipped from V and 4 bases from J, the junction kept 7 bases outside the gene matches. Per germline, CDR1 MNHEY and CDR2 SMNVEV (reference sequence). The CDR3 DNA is TGTGCCAGCAGTGTTACAGGGGTTTCCACTGAAGCTTTCTTT. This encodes CASSVTGVSTEAFF.

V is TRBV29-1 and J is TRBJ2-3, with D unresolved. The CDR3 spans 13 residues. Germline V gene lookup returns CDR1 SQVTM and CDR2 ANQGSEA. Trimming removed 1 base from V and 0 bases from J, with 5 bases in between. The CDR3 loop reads CSVEAASTDTQYF. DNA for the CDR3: TGCAGCGTTGAAGCGGCTAGCACAGATACGCAGTATTTT.

CDR3 loop: CASSEITGAYEQYF. CDR3 coding DNA: TGTGCCAGCAGTGAAATCACAGGAGCCTACGAGCAGTACTTC. This chain joins TRBV6-1 and TRBJ2-7; possible D gene TRBD1, 5 bases. CDR3 length equals 14 residues. In germline, CDR1 is MNHNS, CDR2 SASEGT. Trimming shortened V by 2 bases and J by 2 bases, and 10 bases separated the two germline ends.

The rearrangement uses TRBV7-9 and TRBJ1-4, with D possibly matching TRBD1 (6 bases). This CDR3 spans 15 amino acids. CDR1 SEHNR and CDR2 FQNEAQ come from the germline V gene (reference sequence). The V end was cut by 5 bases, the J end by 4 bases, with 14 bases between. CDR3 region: CASSRKGGINEKLFF. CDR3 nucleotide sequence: TGTGCCAGCAGCCGCAAGGGGGGGATTAATGAAAAACTGTTTTTT.

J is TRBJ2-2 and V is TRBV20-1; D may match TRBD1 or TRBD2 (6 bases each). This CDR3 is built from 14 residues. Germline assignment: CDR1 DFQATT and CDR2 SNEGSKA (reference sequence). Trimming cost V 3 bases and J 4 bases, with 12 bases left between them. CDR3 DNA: TGCAGTGCTAGTTGGGGGGCAGGCACCGGGGAGCTGTTTTTT. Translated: CSASWGAGTGELFF.

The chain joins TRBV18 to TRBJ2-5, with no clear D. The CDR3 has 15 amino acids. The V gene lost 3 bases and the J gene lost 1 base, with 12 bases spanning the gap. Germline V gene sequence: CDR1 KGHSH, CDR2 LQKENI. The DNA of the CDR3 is TGTGCCAGCTCACCTACGGAGACATTCCAAGAGACCCAGTACTTC. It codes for CASSPTETFQETQYF.

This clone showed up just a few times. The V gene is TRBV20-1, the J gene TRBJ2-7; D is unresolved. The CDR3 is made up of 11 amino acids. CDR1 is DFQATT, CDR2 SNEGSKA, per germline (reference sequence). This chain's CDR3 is CRVDTDYEQYF. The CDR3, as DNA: TGCAGGGTAGACACGGACTACGAGCAGTACTTC.

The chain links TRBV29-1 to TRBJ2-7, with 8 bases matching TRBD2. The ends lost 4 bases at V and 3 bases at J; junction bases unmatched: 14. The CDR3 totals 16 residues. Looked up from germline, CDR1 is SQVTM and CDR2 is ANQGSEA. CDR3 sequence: CSVGQRGGRVGYEQYF. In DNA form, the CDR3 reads TGCAGCGTTGGACAGCGCGGGGGGCGCGTAGGCTACGAGCAGTACTTC.

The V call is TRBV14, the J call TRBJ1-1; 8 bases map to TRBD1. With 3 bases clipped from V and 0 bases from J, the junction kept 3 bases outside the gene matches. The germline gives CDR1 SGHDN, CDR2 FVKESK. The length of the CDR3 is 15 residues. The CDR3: CASSQWTGMNTEAFF. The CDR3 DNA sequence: TGTGCCAGCAGCCAGTGGACAGGGATGAACACTGAAGCTTTCTTT.

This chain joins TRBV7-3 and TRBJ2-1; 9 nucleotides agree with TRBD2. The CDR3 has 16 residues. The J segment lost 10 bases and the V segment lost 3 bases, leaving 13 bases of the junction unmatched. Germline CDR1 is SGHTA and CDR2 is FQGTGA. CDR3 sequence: CASSFSFSGSREEQFF. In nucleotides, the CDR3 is TGTGCCAGCAGCTTTAGCTTTAGCGGGAGTAGGGAAGAGCAGTTCTTC.

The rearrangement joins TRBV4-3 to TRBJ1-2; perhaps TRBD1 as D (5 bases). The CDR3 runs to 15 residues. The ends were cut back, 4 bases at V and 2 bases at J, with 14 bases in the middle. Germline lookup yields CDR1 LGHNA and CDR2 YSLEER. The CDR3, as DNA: TGCGCCAGCAGCCCCAACCTACAGGACAACTATGGCTACACCTTC. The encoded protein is CASSPNLQDNYGYTF.